The next 5 T cell receptor beta chains were all read from a single sample in a study of T cells in Graves' hyperthyroidism and ophthalmopathy. Authors of the study amplified TCR beta CDR3 regions from RNA transcripts. Using the HTBI primer set, a first-round RT-PCR was run on the TCR CDR3. MiXCR, run by TCRdb on the multiplex PCR reads, gives a single entry per CDR3 protein. This table has roughly 99,000 distinct CDR3 sequences, 15% to 20% appearing once. Sample: blood. All receptors come from a woman in her 50s with Graves' hyperthyroidism.

This clonotype was counted many times. The chain combines TRBV3-1 with TRBJ2-7, with D perhaps assigned TRBD1 or TRBD2 (5 bases each). V lost 2 bases, J lost 6 bases, and 11 bases lay in between. Germline V gene lookup returns CDR1 LGHDT and CDR2 YNNKEL (reference sequence). The CDR3 contains 13 residues. The CDR3 loop is CASSQSGTGEQYV. In DNA form, the CDR3 reads TGTGCCAGCAGCCAATCTGGGACGGGCGAGCAGTACGTC.

This clonotype was counted a few times. The chain uses TRBV10-3 and TRBJ2-5; perhaps D is TRBD1 or TRBD2 (5 bases each). This CDR3 comprises 13 residues. In germline, CDR1 is ENHRY, CDR2 SYGVKD. The V and J ends lost 7 bases and 2 bases respectively, with 11 bases between them. CDR3 sequence: CAITRDGQETQYF. The CDR3 DNA follows: TGTGCCATCACCCGGGACGGACAAGAGACCCAGTACTTC.

Comment on this clonotype: With a much larger clone just one base away, this may be a read error. The chain's CDR3 is CASSFGQNIQCF. As DNA, the CDR3 is TGTGCCAGCAGCTTCGGGCAGAACATTCAGTGCTTC. V usage is TRBV7-9 and J usage is TRBJ2-4; D is ambiguous. The CDR3 contains 12 residues. CDR1 is SEHNR, CDR2 FQNEAQ, per germline (reference sequence).

This clonotype has a count of ten or more. The CDR3 nucleotides are TGTGCCAGCAGTCGGGACATGGAGACCCAGTACTTC. Its translation: CASSRDMETQYF. The rearrangement links TRBV14 to TRBJ2-5, with D possibly matching TRBD1 (6 bases). There are 12 residues in the CDR3. The germline gives CDR1 SGHDN, CDR2 FVKESK. Between the trimmed V and J ends, which lost 6 bases and 5 bases, there was a span of 10 bases.

This clonotype was found a few times. A much larger clone sits a single nucleotide away, making a read error possible. The gene calls are TRBV2 and TRBJ2-1; 7 nucleotides agree with TRBD2. There are 12 residues in the CDR3. CDR1 and CDR2 from the germline V gene are SNHLY and FYNNEI. The V and J ends lost 8 bases and 6 bases, in that order; junction bases with no gene match: 4. DNA for the CDR3: TGTGCCAGCGGCAGGGAGGGCAATGAGCAGTTCTTC. This codes for CASGREGNEQFF.